This record covers a single TCR beta chain. This record belongs to a study of CD8 T cells in Susac syndrome. Germline V gene data show CDR1 as SEHNR and CDR2 as FQNEAQ (reference sequence). The CDR3 is made up of 19 amino acids. J was trimmed by 0 bases and V by 5 bases; bases with no gene match: 13. RNA totalling about 0.45 to 1 ug underwent reverse transcription with random hexamers. An immunoSEQ multiplex PCR amplified TCR beta CDR3 over 54 Vbeta and 13 Jbeta. MiXCR, applied by TCRdb to the immunoSEQ multiplex PCR reads, yields one record per CDR3 protein. The table includes roughly 200,000 distinct CDR3 sequences, approximately 94% detected once.

The sequenced material came from CD4+ T cells from PBMCs. The chain uses TRBV7-9 and TRBJ2-6; TRBD1 aligns across 7 bases. The receptor was isolated from a human donor in good health. CDR3 protein: CASSPTPGQVDSGANVLTF. As DNA, the CDR3 is TGTGCCAGCAGCCCCACGCCCGGACAGGTGGACTCTGGGGCCAACGTCCTGACTTTC.